This T cell receptor beta chain was sequenced in a study of blood T cell repertoires in COVID-19. Study-wide background: Samples representing acute and convalescent COVID-19 were sourced from the United States, Italy and Spain.

The CDR3 contains 13 residues. The germline V gene has CDR1 MNHEY and CDR2 SVGAGI. The V gene end was trimmed by 6 bases and the J gene end by 5 bases; junction bases not matched to a gene: 5. Each participant's cohort was designated according to participant-reported clinical history. The recovered donors of Cohort 3 showed two negative PCRs, clearance, or symptom resolution. In the authors' methods: Cell counts per sample came from amplifying reference gene primers. The protocol was immunoSEQ multiplex PCR, while the TCRdb copy is restricted to in-frame clones and leaves out a portion. The V and J calls and clone size are taken from that table; D and trimming were inferred from the DNA. Of hundreds of thousands of clones detected, roughly 88% appear once; the ten largest clones hold 1%.

Sequences were obtained from PBMCs or T cells enriched from blood (not recorded which). This chain joins TRBV6-5 and TRBJ1-2; 8 nucleotides line up with TRBD1. The TCR originated in a young woman who had recovered from COVID-19. CDR3 protein: CASRETGVYGYTF. The CDR3 DNA sequence: TGTGCCAGCAGGGAGACAGGGGTTTATGGCTACACCTTC.